This is a list of T cell receptor beta chains from one sample in a study of CD8+CD57+ T cells in acquired aplastic anemia. TCRdb recomputed calls from the reads with MiXCR, one row per CDR3 protein. This repertoire shows under 500,000 distinct CDR3 sequences, over 25% found once; its top ten account for 0.7% to 1%. The sequenced sample consisted of sorted CD4+, CD8+, or CD8+CD57+ T cells (not recorded which) from PBMCs. The receptors originated from a human donor with aplastic anemia. The CDR3 runs from the conserved cysteine through the conserved F or W. The D gene is left open where the match is weak. Only some rows state a clone size, as once, few, many or a class for expanded clones.

V	D	size	J	CDR3	DNA
TRBV10-2	TRBD2	many	TRBJ2-5	CASSDGTIQETQYF	TGCGCCAGCAGTGACGGGACTATCCAAGAGACCCAGTACTTC
TRBV19	TRBD1	NA	TRBJ1-1	CASSARGRGTEAFF	TGTGCCAGTAGTGCCAGGGGGCGGGGCACTGAAGCTTTCTTT
TRBV20-1	NA	NA	TRBJ2-5	CSATDRNQETQHF	TGCAGTGCTACCGACAGAAACCAAGAGACCCAGCACTTC
TRBV15	NA	NA	TRBJ1-5	CATSTQVGASNQPQHF	TGTGCCACCAGCACCCAAGTGGGCGCTAGCAATCAGCCCCAGCATTTT
TRBV6-5	NA	NA	TRBJ2-3	CASSYRQGSTDTQYF	TGTGCCAGCAGTTATAGGCAGGGTAGCACAGATACGCAGTATTTT
TRBV19	NA	many	TRBJ1-1	CASTPGTEAFF	TGTGCCAGTACCCCGGGCACTGAAGCTTTCTTT
TRBV6-5	NA	few	TRBJ1-5	CASSFTGVGNNQPQHF	TGTGCCAGCAGTTTCACAGGCGTCGGGAACAATCAGCCCCAGCATTTT
TRBV29-1	NA	NA	TRBJ1-2	CSVVGSDRTNYGYTF	TGCAGCGTTGTTGGCAGTGACCGTACTAACTATGGCTACACCTTC
TRBV7-8	NA	many	TRBJ1-5	CASSLLRGNNQPQHF	TGTGCCAGCAGCTTACTGAGGGGGAACAATCAGCCCCAGCATTTT
TRBV20-1	NA	NA	TRBJ1-5	CSGQRNQPQHF	TGCAGTGGGCAGAGGAATCAGCCCCAGCATTTT
TRBV3-1	NA	many	TRBJ1-2	CASSQWNYGYTF	TGTGCCAGCAGCCAATGGAACTATGGCTACACCTTC
TRBV10-1	NA	many	TRBJ2-1	CASSAFRLTYNEQFF	TGCGCCAGCAGTGCTTTCAGACTGACCTACAATGAGCAGTTCTTC
TRBV2	NA	many	TRBJ1-1	CASNFQLEAFF	TGTGCCAGCAATTTCCAACTTGAAGCTTTCTTT
TRBV25-1	NA	NA	TRBJ1-1	CASGESLDWGYTEAFF	TGTGCCAGCGGTGAATCCTTGGACTGGGGGTACACTGAAGCTTTCTTT
TRBV2	NA	few	TRBJ2-7	CASRSGTSLYEQYF	TGTGCCAGCAGAAGCGGGACAAGCCTCTACGAGCAGTACTTC
TRBV7-9	NA	NA	TRBJ2-5	CASGLVGGTQYF	TGTGCCAGCGGCTTAGTCGGAGGGACCCAGTACTTC
TRBV2	TRBD2	many	TRBJ2-3	CASIRTGGDTQYF	TGTGCCAGCATACGCACGGGGGGAGATACGCAGTATTTT
TRBV7-8	TRBD2	many	TRBJ2-7	CASSLVPSGGSYEQYF	TGTGCCAGCAGCTTAGTTCCTAGCGGGGGCTCCTACGAGCAGTACTTC
TRBV7-2	NA	NA	TRBJ2-3	CASSLARTTAGDTQYF	TGTGCCAGCAGCTTAGCGAGAACTACGGCTGGGGATACGCAGTATTTT
TRBV27	NA	NA	TRBJ1-2	CASSLYRDYGYTF	TGTGCCAGCAGTTTATATCGTGACTATGGCTACACCTTC
TRBV5-1	NA	NA	TRBJ2-7	CASSLVTAAGDEQYF	TGCGCCAGCAGCTTGGTGACGGCGGCAGGGGACGAGCAGTACTTC